This TCR beta chain was found in a study of blood T cell repertoires in COVID-19. Adults between about 18 and 89 years of age took part from fewer than 30 US areas. Assignment of participants to cohorts was predicated upon participant-reported clinical history. Symptom resolution, clearance, or two negative PCRs marked the recovered donors of Cohort 3. Data came from immunoSEQ multiplex PCR; TCRdb stores just in-frame clones and leaves some out. The sample contains about 180,000 clones, about 72% of which appear only once. J was trimmed by 1 base and V by 3 bases; bases with no gene match: 4. In germline, CDR1 is MDHEN, CDR2 SYDVKM. This CDR3 has 16 amino acids.

This receptor was identified in a woman aged 50 to 60 who had recovered from COVID-19. V gene TRBV28 combines with J gene TRBJ2-1; 9 bases fit TRBD2. The source material was PBMCs or T cells enriched from blood (not recorded which). The CDR3 sequence: CASSLISGGSYNEQFF. The DNA of the CDR3 is TGTGCCAGCAGTTTGATTAGCGGGGGTTCCTACAATGAGCAGTTCTTC.